Sequencing of this T cell receptor (beta chain) was carried out in a study of blood T cell repertoires in COVID-19 (TCRdb year 2020). For the study in its entirety: Samples from collaborators originated in the United States, Italy and Spain and spanned both the acute and convalescent phases of COVID-19. Subjects who had been exposed to COVID-19, were actively infected with it, or had recovered from it provided the deeply sampled blood TCRbeta repertoires that made up the dataset. The repertoires were released in a freely available public database meant as a resource for research on the immune response to SARS-CoV-2. Where available, HLA class I and class II types were obtained from metadata supplied by the sample provider rather than from assay-based typing. The samples were drawn from two sources: the first 160 participants of the ongoing ImmuneRACE study, and 1,000 to 1,500 subjects contributed by 6 global collaborators. The material from the prospective study consisted of cDNA or gDNA derived from T cells, B-cell-depleted T cells, or PBMCs. Sample metadata almost always included a de-identified subject ID, COVID-19 status, age in years and sex.

For this clone: There is no known antigen for this receptor. No much larger clonotype is one base removed from it; base qualities were not supplied. Distinct nucleotide sequences in the sample also encode this CDR3.

Trimming at the junction amounts to 3 bases on V and 4 bases on J, and the germline ends lie 5 bases apart. The CDR3 contains 12 residues, cysteine and phenylalanine counted. Of all the DNA, just the CDR3 is kept, 36 bases in frame from base 1. According to the germline V gene, CDR1 reads SGDLS and CDR2 reads YYNGEE. Paper-wide results and their limitations: How much clinical and demographic metadata was included differed by source and by participant, and the metadata was provided uncurated.

Collaborating institutions collected whole blood in K2EDTA tubes following their own protocols. For TCRbeta analysis, collaborators shipped samples in one of three forms: frozen whole blood, isolated PBMCs, or DNA extracted from either of those sample types. TCRbeta CDR3 regions were amplified from genomic DNA using the immunoSEQ Assay, a bias-controlled multiplex PCR. Per the original workflow: The number of nucleated cells in each sample was estimated by amplification of reference gene primers within the assay. Sequence reads were collapsed and filtered to measure the absolute abundance of every unique TCRbeta CDR3 rearrangement. Productive Simpson clonality was computed per sample as the square root of Simpson's diversity index over productive rearrangements. The source is immuneACCESS, and TCRdb retained only in-frame sequences with V and J called. Part of the clones is not carried over; for the studies checked, unresolved V genes explain less than half of this, and the remainder is unexplained. That table supplies the V and J calls and clone size; D and trimming were determined from the DNA. The sample table records around 260,000 clones; more than 80% of these occur just once. The ten largest clones add up to 3% of the sample.

Sequencing used peripheral blood. The receptor chain draws on TRBV9 and TRBJ2-1; a tentative D call is TRBD2 (5 bases match). This sequence was found in a woman aged 25 to 39 with active or convalescent COVID-19. DNA sequence: TGTGCCAGCAGCGCGGGATACAATGAGCAGTTCTTC. This codes for CASSAGYNEQFF.